Following are 25 T cell receptor beta chains from one sample sequenced in a study of T cells after yellow fever vaccination. TCRdb itself ran the 5' RACE reads through MiXCR, one entry per CDR3 protein. The repertoire holds about 320,000 distinct CDR3 sequences, with approximately 4% as singletons. The sample in question was PBMCs, obtained 15 days after the yellow fever booster vaccination. These receptors all come from a man aged 18 to 35 who received the YFV17D yellow fever vaccine.

The sample holds many counts of this clonotype. V gene TRBV27 combines with J gene TRBJ1-6, with 7 bases fitting TRBD1. The CDR3 has 15 amino acids. V shed 6 bases and J 7 bases; nucleotides not matched to a gene: 9. CDR1 and CDR2 from the germline V gene are MNHEY and SMNVEV (reference sequence). The CDR3 is CASSPLTGLNSPLHF. CDR3 bases: TGTGCCAGCAGCCCACTGACAGGGTTGAATTCACCCCTCCACTTT.

This clonotype was picked up many times. DNA for the CDR3: TGTGCCAGCAGTCACCGACGGAAGATGAACACTGAAGCTTTCTTT. The encoded protein is CASSHRRKMNTEAFF. The chain links TRBV6-2 or TRBV6-3 to TRBJ1-1; no clear D gene. This CDR3 is built from 15 residues. Trimming removed 5 bases from V and 0 bases from J, with 13 bases in between. Per germline, CDR1 MNHEY and CDR2 SVGEGT.

This clonotype was detected a few times. J is TRBJ1-5 and V is TRBV7-2; no clear D gene. Trimming removed 2 bases at V and 7 bases at J, with 12 bases between. The germline V gene has CDR1 SGHTA and CDR2 FQGNSA. CDR3 length equals 14 residues. The CDR3 spells CASSLMLGEQPQHF. DNA for the CDR3: TGTGCCAGCAGCTTAATGCTGGGAGAACAGCCCCAGCATTTT. The entire variable domain, with the rest obtained from reference TRBV7-2 and TRBJ1-5, is as follows: GAGVSQSPSNKVTEKGKDVELRCDPISGHTALYWYRQSLGQGLEFLIYFQGNSAPDKSGLPSDRFSAERTGGSVSTLTIQRTQQEDSAVYLCASSLMLGEQPQHFGDGTRLSIL.

The chain couples TRBV7-2 to TRBJ2-3, with D unclear. V was pared by 5 bases and J by 2 bases, with 11 bases between. Germline V gives CDR1 SGHTA, CDR2 FQGNSA. The CDR3 runs to 14 residues. As DNA, the CDR3 is TGTGCCAGCAGCCCCGCCCGGGCCACAGATACGCAGTATTTT. It is translated as CASSPARATDTQYF.

This clonotype was seen repeatedly, ten times or more. This chain uses TRBV27 with TRBJ2-5, with 15 bases aligning to TRBD2. This CDR3 contains 16 residues. The germline V gene encodes CDR1 MNHEY and CDR2 SMNVEV (reference sequence). V shed 2 bases and J 4 bases; nucleotides not matched to a gene: 2. CDR3 protein: CASSLGLAGGRETQYF. CDR3 DNA: TGTGCCAGCAGTTTAGGACTAGCGGGGGGGCGAGAGACCCAGTACTTC.

This clonotype was observed a few times. The chain couples TRBV7-9 to TRBJ2-3; maybe TRBD2 (6 bases). From germline, CDR1 is SEHNR and CDR2 FQNEAQ (reference sequence). This CDR3 spans 16 amino acids. Trimming shortened V by 1 base and J by 3 bases, and 14 bases separated the two germline ends. The CDR3 is CASSLVPGLGTDTQYF. CDR3 in DNA: TGTGCCAGCAGCTTAGTCCCGGGACTTGGGACAGATACGCAGTATTTT.

This clonotype was observed many times. The V call is TRBV9, the J call TRBJ2-4; D not resolved. Trimming removed 0 bases from V and 0 bases from J, with 4 bases in between. Germline assignment: CDR1 SGDLS and CDR2 YYNGEE. This CDR3 comprises 14 residues. CDR3 DNA sequence: TGTGCCAGCAGCGTAGCCCCAGCCAAAAACATTCAGTACTTC. Amino acid sequence: CASSVAPAKNIQYF.

V usage is TRBV11-2 and J usage is TRBJ2-6, with D tentatively TRBD2 (5 bases). Germline V gives CDR1 SGHAT, CDR2 FQNNGV. CDR3 length equals 16 residues. The V end lost 5 bases, the J end lost 0 bases, and 11 bases lay between the germline ends. CDR3: CASSAYGISGANVLTF. CDR3 coding DNA: TGTGCCAGCAGCGCCTACGGGATCTCTGGGGCCAACGTCCTGACTTTC.

This clonotype was seen a few times. This chain links TRBV12-3 or TRBV12-4 with TRBJ1-5; 10 nucleotides line up with TRBD1. CDR3 length: 16 amino acids. V shed 6 bases, J shed 6 bases, and the junction held 11 bases outside the gene matches. In DNA, the CDR3 is TGTGCCAGCAGGAAGACAGGGGGCCCCCGCATTCAGCCCCAGCATTTT. This encodes CASRKTGGPRIQPQHF.

This clonotype was counted many times. V gene TRBV4-1 combines with J gene TRBJ1-1; 9 nucleotides match TRBD1. The ends lost 6 bases at V and 11 bases at J; junction bases unmatched: 7. Looked up from germline, CDR1 is MGHRA and CDR2 is YSYEKL. The CDR3 has 12 residues. The CDR3 coding sequence is TGCGCCAGCAGGACGGGACAGGGTAGGGCTTTCTTT. It yields the protein CASRTGQGRAFF.

In this sample, this clonotype turned up many times. This sequence joins TRBV7-9 and TRBJ1-2; perhaps TRBD1 as D (6 bases). This CDR3 is 15 amino acids long. With 5 bases removed from V and 2 bases from J, the gap between germline ends came to 15 bases. CDR1 and CDR2 from the germline V gene are SEHNR and FQNEAQ (reference sequence). The CDR3 DNA follows: TGTGCCAGCAGCCAGCCGGGGGGGCACAACTATGGCTACACCTTC. Protein sequence: CASSQPGGHNYGYTF.

This clonotype was seen more than once but under ten times. The V gene is TRBV7-9, the J gene TRBJ1-1; perhaps TRBD1 as D (6 bases). The CDR3 runs to 14 residues. With 0 bases removed from V and 4 bases from J, the gap between germline ends came to 9 bases. Germline V lookup: CDR1 SEHNR, CDR2 FQNEAQ (reference sequence). For the CDR3, the DNA is TGTGCCAGCAGCTTAGCTTTCAGGGGCACTGAAGCTTTCTTT. It translates to CASSLAFRGTEAFF.

This clonotype came up a few times. V and J are TRBV3-1 and TRBJ2-2; D perhaps matches TRBD2 (6 bases). CDR1 LGHDT and CDR2 YNNKEL come from the germline V gene (reference sequence). The CDR3 consists of 14 residues. V was trimmed by 2 bases and J by 10 bases, leaving 14 bases between them. The CDR3 nucleotides are TGTGCCAGCAGCCAATCAGGAGGGATGATGGAGCTGTTTTTT. Its protein is CASSQSGGMMELFF.

The chain has TRBV5-6 and TRBJ2-3; tentative D call: TRBD1 (6 bases). Trimming took off 0 bases at V and 1 base at J, with 12 bases between the two ends. Looked up from germline, CDR1 is SGHDT and CDR2 is YYEEEE. The CDR3 has 16 amino acids. Here the CDR3 DNA reads TGTGCCAGCAGCTTGGAACAGGGAAGTGGCACAGATACGCAGTATTTT. Protein: CASSLEQGSGTDTQYF.

This clonotype was counted only a few times. The chain joins TRBV6-5 to TRBJ2-7; TRBD2 agrees at 7 bases. Germline CDR1 reads MNHEY; CDR2 reads SVGAGI. The junction had 5 bases not matched to a gene; V was cut back by 0 bases and J by 0 bases. The length of the CDR3 is 16 residues. CDR3 sequence (DNA): TGTGCCAGCAGTTACTCGATCGGGGGGAGCTCCTACGAGCAGTACTTC. This sequence encodes CASSYSIGGSSYEQYF.

This clonotype was counted a few times. In DNA, the CDR3 is TGTGCCAGCAGCATACAGGGGAGGTGGAGCGGCTACACCTTC. Translating it yields CASSIQGRWSGYTF. The gene calls are TRBV7-2 and TRBJ1-2; TRBD1 aligns across 7 bases. Trimming at V came to 5 bases and at J to 8 bases, leaving 11 bases not matched to a gene. CDR1 and CDR2 from the germline V gene are SGHTA and FQGNSA. The CDR3 extends over 14 amino acids.

This clonotype turned up a few times. This sequence joins TRBV27 and TRBJ1-6; possibly TRBD1 for D (5 bases). Germline V gives CDR1 MNHEY, CDR2 SMNVEV (reference sequence). This CDR3 is built from 15 residues. Trimming took 5 bases from V and 7 from J, leaving 15 bases between them. CDR3 in DNA: TGTGCCAGCAGTCAGACCGCCAGGGTCAATTCACCCCTCCACTTT. This encodes CASSQTARVNSPLHF.

This clonotype was detected only a few times. V gene TRBV4-2 combines with J gene TRBJ1-1; D is perhaps TRBD1 (5 bases). CDR3 size: 14 residues. Germline-derived CDR1 and CDR2 are LGHNA and YNFKEQ. V lost 3 bases to trimming and J lost 3 bases, with 11 bases between them. CDR3 region: CASSQVGVDTEAFF. The CDR3 DNA sequence: TGTGCCAGCAGCCAGGTAGGGGTTGACACTGAAGCTTTCTTT.

Ten or more counts support this clonotype. The chain carries TRBV13 and TRBJ2-5, with a tentative D call TRBD1 (5 bases). Trimming took 5 bases from V and 2 from J, leaving 9 bases between them. Looked up from germline, CDR1 is PRHDT and CDR2 is FYEKMQ (reference sequence). CDR3 length: 13 residues. The CDR3 protein is CASSPRQQETQYF. The CDR3 nucleotides read TGTGCCAGCAGCCCACGACAGCAAGAGACCCAGTACTTC.

This clonotype was counted many times. The V and J genes are TRBV4-3 and TRBJ2-3, with 10 bases lining up with TRBD1. CDR1 and CDR2 from the germline V gene are LGHNA and YSLEER. V shed 3 bases and J 2 bases; nucleotides not matched to a gene: 5. This CDR3 spans 16 amino acids. This CDR3 is CASSQGQGRLTDTQYF. The CDR3 DNA is TGCGCCAGCAGCCAGGGACAGGGGCGACTCACAGATACGCAGTATTTT.

The chain combines TRBV7-3 with TRBJ1-6, with D maybe TRBD1 (6 bases). Trimming shortened V by 5 bases and J by 10 bases, and 21 bases separated the two germline ends. This CDR3 has 16 residues. In germline, CDR1 is SGHTA, CDR2 FQGTGA. The CDR3 loop is CASSPRERGYDSPLHF. The CDR3 region has the DNA TGTGCCAGCAGCCCCCGAGAAAGGGGGTATGACTCACCCCTCCACTTT.

This clonotype was seen a few times. The chain combines TRBV10-3 with TRBJ1-6; D gene ambiguous. CDR1 is ENHRY and CDR2 is SYGVKD in the germline V gene. V was cut by 9 bases and J by 7 bases, with 13 bases left in between. The CDR3 runs 13 residues. The CDR3 region has the DNA TGTGCCATTAGTCCGACGGAAAATTCACCCCTCCACTTT. This codes for CAISPTENSPLHF.

This clonotype has ten or more counts. This chain joins TRBV4-2 and TRBJ1-5, with unresolved D. V lost 1 base, J lost 7 bases, and 8 bases lay in between. The CDR3 sequence is 13 residues long. CDR1 LGHNA and CDR2 YNFKEQ come from the germline V gene. In DNA, the CDR3 is TGTGCCAGCAGCCAAGCAGAGGCCCAGCCCCAGCATTTT. This gives the protein CASSQAEAQPQHF.

This clonotype was found many times. The chain recombines TRBV7-2 with TRBJ2-3; 9 bases align to TRBD2. Trimming at V came to 0 bases and at J to 3 bases, leaving 4 bases not matched to a gene. Germline CDR1 is SGHTA and CDR2 is FQGNSA. The CDR3 extends over 16 amino acids. The CDR3 region has the DNA TGTGCCAGCAGCTTAGCGCGGGGGGGGCTTACAGATACGCAGTATTTT. This sequence encodes CASSLARGGLTDTQYF.

This clonotype was recorded at least ten times. This chain joins TRBV5-8 and TRBJ2-7; TRBD1 matches 7 bases. CDR1 SGHTS and CDR2 YDEGEE come from the germline V gene. The CDR3 contains 14 residues. The V and J ends lost 4 bases and 6 bases, in that order; junction bases with no gene match: 10. The CDR3, as DNA: TGTGCCAGCAGCCCCGGGACGACAGGGAGCGAGCAGTACGTC. Residues: CASSPGTTGSEQYV.